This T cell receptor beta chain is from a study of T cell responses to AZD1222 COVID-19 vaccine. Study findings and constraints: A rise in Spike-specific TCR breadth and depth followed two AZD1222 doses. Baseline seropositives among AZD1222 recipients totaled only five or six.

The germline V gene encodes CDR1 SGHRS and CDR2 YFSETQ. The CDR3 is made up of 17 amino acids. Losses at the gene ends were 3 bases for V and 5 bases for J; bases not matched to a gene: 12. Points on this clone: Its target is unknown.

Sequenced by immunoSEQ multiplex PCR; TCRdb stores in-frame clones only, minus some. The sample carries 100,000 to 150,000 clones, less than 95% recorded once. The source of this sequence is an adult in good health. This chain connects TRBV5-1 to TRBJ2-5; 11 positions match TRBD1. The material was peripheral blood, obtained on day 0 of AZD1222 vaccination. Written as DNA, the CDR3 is TGCGCCAGCAGCTGGAGCCCCGGGACAGGGGGTAGGGAGACCCAGTACTTC. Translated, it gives CASSWSPGTGGRETQYF.